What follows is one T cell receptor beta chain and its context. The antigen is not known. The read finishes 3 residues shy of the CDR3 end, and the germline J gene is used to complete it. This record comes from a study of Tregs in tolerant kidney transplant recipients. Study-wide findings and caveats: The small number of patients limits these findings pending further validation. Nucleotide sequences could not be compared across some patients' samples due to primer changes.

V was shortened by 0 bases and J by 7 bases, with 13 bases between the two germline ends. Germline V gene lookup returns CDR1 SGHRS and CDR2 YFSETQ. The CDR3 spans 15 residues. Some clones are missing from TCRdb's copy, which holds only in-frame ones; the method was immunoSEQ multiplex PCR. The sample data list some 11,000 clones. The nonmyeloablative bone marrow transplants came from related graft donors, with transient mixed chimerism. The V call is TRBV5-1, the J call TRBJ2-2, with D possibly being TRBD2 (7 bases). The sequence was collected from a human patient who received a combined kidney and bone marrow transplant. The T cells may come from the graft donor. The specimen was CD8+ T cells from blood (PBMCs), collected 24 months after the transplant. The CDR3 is CASSLEQGGDGELFF. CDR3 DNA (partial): TGCGCCAGCAGCTTGGAACAGGGAGGGGACGGGGAG.